This TCR beta chain was retrieved from a study of blood T cell repertoires in COVID-19. TCRdb's table, derived via immunoSEQ multiplex PCR, lists solely in-frame clones and lacks some. The repertoire holds about 40,000 clones, with approximately 86% as singletons. The CDR3 is 17 amino acids. Trimming cost V 1 base and J 2 bases; bases outside gene matches: 5. Germline loops: CDR1 MDHEN, CDR2 SYDVKM. The genes are TRBV28 and TRBJ1-6; 7 nucleotides align to TRBD1. The clonotype comes from a man aged 35 to 55 with active COVID-19. Input material: peripheral blood. The DNA for the CDR3 is TGTGCCAGCAGTTTATCGACAGGGATGGCCTATAATTCACCCCTCCACTTT. Translated, it gives CASSLSTGMAYNSPLHF.